The 30 T cell receptor beta chains presented below share a single source sample, sequenced in a study of blood T cell repertoires in COVID-19. Assay used: immunoSEQ multiplex PCR; TCRdb lists only in-frame clones, some missing. The sample records about 150,000 clones, approximately 91% being singletons. The sequencing input was peripheral blood. All receptors come from a man younger than 30 with COVID-19, enrolled during active disease.

The chain combines TRBV9 with TRBJ2-7; 12 nucleotides line up with TRBD2. The V segment lost 4 bases and the J segment 0 bases; nucleotides outside the gene matches: 5. Germline loops: CDR1 SGDLS, CDR2 YYNGEE. This CDR3 contains 16 residues. The CDR3 sequence is CASSIGTSGSSYEQYF. The CDR3 DNA reads as TGTGCCAGCAGCATTGGGACTAGCGGGTCCTCCTACGAGCAGTACTTC.

The chain carries TRBV27 and TRBJ2-7, with 7 bases fitting TRBD1. J lost 5 bases, V lost 3 bases, and 1 base had no gene match. Germline CDR1 reads MNHEY; CDR2 reads SMNVEV (reference sequence). This CDR3 contains 12 residues. The chain's CDR3 is CASSLTGNEQYF. In DNA form, the CDR3 reads TGTGCCAGCAGTTTGACAGGGAACGAGCAGTACTTC.

The table lists this clone with a count of one. The CDR3 protein is CASSHGLGSYEQYF. Here the CDR3 DNA reads TGTGCCAGCAGCCACGGGTTAGGCTCCTACGAGCAGTACTTC. The chain joins TRBV3-1 (or the pseudogene TRBV3-2) to TRBJ2-7; D call uncertain. Trimming removed 3 bases from V and 0 bases from J, with 9 bases in between. The CDR3 has 14 amino acids. The germline gives CDR1 LGHDT, CDR2 YNNKEL (reference sequence).

The table lists this clone with a count of one. The V and J genes are TRBV19 and TRBJ1-1, with D possibly being TRBD1 (6 bases). CDR3 length: 14 residues. The germline V gene encodes CDR1 LNHDA and CDR2 SQIVND (reference sequence). With 5 bases removed from V and 3 bases from J, the gap between germline ends came to 13 bases. DNA for the CDR3: TGTGCCAGTAGTCGGTATCCAGGGGACACTGAAGCTTTCTTT. This sequence encodes CASSRYPGDTEAFF.

The chain combines TRBV20-1 with TRBJ1-5, with D possibly TRBD1 on 6 matching bases. The CDR3 is 14 amino acids. V dropped 3 bases and J dropped 7 bases, with 16 bases sitting between them. Germline lookup yields CDR1 DFQATT and CDR2 SNEGSKA (reference sequence). The CDR3 reads CSASIPGVGQPQHF. CDR3 sequence (DNA): TGCAGTGCTAGTATCCCAGGGGTTGGGCAGCCCCAGCATTTT.

The chain carries TRBV11-2 and TRBJ1-2, with 12 nucleotides matching TRBD1. Germline V gene data show CDR1 as SGHAT and CDR2 as FQNNGV. The ends lost 3 bases at V and 8 bases at J; junction bases unmatched: 16. CDR3 size: 18 residues. Here the CDR3 reads CASSLGNRDRGLHGGYTF. In nucleotides, the CDR3 is TGTGCCAGCAGCTTGGGCAACCGGGACAGGGGGCTTCATGGAGGCTACACCTTC.

This clone has just one count. This chain uses TRBV30 with TRBJ2-3, with D possibly being TRBD1 (6 bases). CDR3 length: 13 amino acids. The V gene lost 3 bases and the J gene lost 3 bases, with 10 bases spanning the gap. The germline V gene has CDR1 GTSNPN and CDR2 SVGIG (reference sequence). CDR3 region: CAWSQGFTDTQYF. The CDR3 nucleotides read TGTGCCTGGAGCCAGGGGTTTACAGATACGCAGTATTTT.

This chain connects TRBV28 to TRBJ2-3; 9 nucleotides align to TRBD1. CDR1 is MDHEN and CDR2 is SYDVKM in the germline V gene. CDR3 length equals 12 residues. The V gene end was trimmed by 5 bases and the J gene end by 9 bases; junction bases not matched to a gene: 3. The CDR3 region has the DNA TGTGCCAGCAGTACGACAGGGGGGACGCAGTATTTT. Translated: CASSTTGGTQYF.

The genes are TRBV2 and TRBJ1-2; D unclear. The CDR3 length is 13 residues. Trimming took 4 bases from V and 2 from J, leaving 8 bases between them. The germline V gene encodes CDR1 SNHLY and CDR2 FYNNEI. The CDR3 is CASSGRRNYGYTF. The CDR3 DNA reads TGTGCCAGCAGTGGACGGAGAAACTATGGCTACACCTTC.

There are a few counts of this clone. The V call is TRBV21-1, the J call TRBJ2-7; the table gives TRBD1 as D, unverified against the DNA. TRBV21-1 is assigned pseudogene status. The CDR3 is 15 amino acids. The CDR3 DNA sequence: TGTGCCAGCGCGCTTCGGGACAGGATGACCTACGAGCAGTACTTC. Residues: CASALRDRMTYEQYF.

The rearrangement uses TRBV18 and TRBJ2-7; 10 nucleotides align to TRBD2. V was clipped by 7 bases and J by 7 bases; unmatched bases: 10. There are 14 residues in the CDR3. Germline CDR1 KGHSH, CDR2 LQKENI. The CDR3, as DNA: TGTGCCAGCTACCTAAGCGGGAGGGCCGGAGAGCAGTACTTC. Protein sequence: CASYLSGRAGEQYF.

The CDR3 reads CASQASGSYEQYF. The CDR3 DNA follows: TGTGCCAGCCAAGCTAGCGGGAGTTACGAGCAGTACTTC. The V call is TRBV27, the J call TRBJ2-7; TRBD2 matches 10 bases. The junction had 5 bases not matched to a gene; V was cut back by 8 bases and J by 4 bases. Germline CDR1 MNHEY, CDR2 SMNVEV (reference sequence). The CDR3 contains 13 residues.

The chain uses TRBV7-2 and TRBJ1-5; D perhaps matches TRBD1 (6 bases). Per germline, CDR1 SGHTA and CDR2 FQGNSA. Trimming stripped 4 bases from V and 5 bases from J, with 12 bases between. The CDR3 is made up of 14 amino acids. CDR3 nucleotide sequence: TGTGCCAGCAGCTCCCAGGGGAGCCATCAGCCCCAGCATTTT. This codes for CASSSQGSHQPQHF.

The genes are TRBV28 and TRBJ2-3; TRBD1 is a possible D gene (6 bases). Germline values: CDR1 MDHEN, CDR2 SYDVKM. Trimming removed 3 bases at V and 5 bases at J, with 12 bases between. The CDR3 has 14 amino acids. The chain's CDR3 is CASSFTGKVDTQYF. CDR3 coding DNA: TGTGCCAGCAGTTTTACAGGGAAGGTAGATACGCAGTATTTT.

The chain employs TRBV28 and TRBJ2-7; possibly TRBD2 for D (5 bases). The CDR3 sequence is 13 residues long. Germline values: CDR1 MDHEN, CDR2 SYDVKM. V shed 3 bases and J shed 4 bases, with 10 bases lying between them. CDR3 region: CASSLAGGYEQYF. DNA for the CDR3: TGTGCCAGCAGTTTGGCTGGAGGTTACGAGCAGTACTTC.

This clone showed up just a few times. The J gene is TRBJ1-1, the V gene TRBV4-1; D gene unclear. Germline V lookup: CDR1 MGHRA, CDR2 YSYEKL. The germline V and J ends were trimmed by 1 base and 6 bases, with 18 bases remaining between them. The CDR3 has 16 residues. The CDR3 DNA follows: TGCGCCAGCAGCCAAGGTTCGGGGTTGTGGGTTCCTGAAGCTTTCTTT. It encodes CASSQGSGLWVPEAFF.

The V and J genes are TRBV12-3 or TRBV12-4 and TRBJ1-1, with D hard to call. The CDR3 runs 13 residues. Trimming took 5 bases from V and 1 from J, leaving 8 bases between them. DNA of the CDR3: TGTGCCAGCAGTCAGGATCCGAACACTGAAGCTTTCTTT. As protein: CASSQDPNTEAFF.

The chain carries TRBV5-4 and TRBJ2-7; maybe TRBD1 (5 bases). Looked up from germline, CDR1 is SGHNT and CDR2 is YYREEE (reference sequence). V was cut by 2 bases and J by 2 bases, with 11 bases left in between. CDR3 length equals 14 residues. The CDR3 region is CASSFDSIPYEQYF. CDR3 DNA: TGTGCCAGCAGCTTTGACAGTATCCCCTACGAGCAGTACTTC.

The J gene is TRBJ2-1, the V gene TRBV7-6, with 8 bases matching TRBD2. V was pared by 1 base and J by 7 bases, with 15 bases of the junction left unmatched. The CDR3 contains 18 residues. Germline assignment: CDR1 SGHVS and CDR2 FNYEAQ. CDR3 DNA sequence: TGTGCCAGCAGCTTAGTCTCCTCTCCGGGAGGGCCGGGGAATGAGCAGTTCTTC. As protein: CASSLVSSPGGPGNEQFF.

The V call is TRBV11-3, the J call TRBJ2-1; perhaps TRBD2 as D (6 bases). The V gene lost 5 bases and the J gene lost 8 bases, with 16 bases spanning the gap. The CDR3 consists of 14 residues. Germline assignment: CDR1 SGHNT and CDR2 YENEEA. The CDR3 region is CASSPWRGLDEQFF. The CDR3 nucleotides read TGTGCCAGCAGCCCCTGGAGGGGTCTCGATGAGCAGTTCTTC.

The J gene is TRBJ2-5, the V gene TRBV5-1; D gene ambiguous. The CDR3 has 11 amino acids. V was cut by 2 bases and J by 4 bases, with 3 bases left in between. Germline V gene data show CDR1 as SGHRS and CDR2 as YFSETQ. The CDR3 DNA follows: TGCGCCAGCAGCTTCCGAGAGACCCAGTACTTC. Translation gives CASSFRETQYF.

The chain uses TRBV28 and TRBJ2-7; 10 bases are a match to TRBD1. V trimming: 6 bases; J trimming: 6 bases; junction bases outside the gene matches: 11. The CDR3 covers 15 residues. Germline V gene sequence: CDR1 MDHEN, CDR2 SYDVKM. The DNA for the CDR3 is TGTGCCAGCAGATTGACAGGGGGCGACCCCCTCGAGCAGTACTTC. Residues: CASRLTGGDPLEQYF.

V usage is TRBV9 and J usage is TRBJ1-5; D gene unclear. Trimming took off 4 bases at V and 0 bases at J, with 11 bases between the two ends. This CDR3 spans 15 amino acids. The germline V gene has CDR1 SGDLS and CDR2 YYNGEE. CDR3 in amino acids: CASSPRGHSNQPQHF. DNA of the CDR3: TGTGCCAGCAGCCCCCGAGGGCATAGCAATCAGCCCCAGCATTTT.

The chain joins TRBV11-1 to TRBJ2-3, with 9 positions matching TRBD1. V gave up 3 bases and J gave up 4 bases; unmatched junction bases: 5. Germline V gene data show CDR1 as SGHAT and CDR2 as FQDESV (reference sequence). The CDR3 loop spans 15 amino acids. The CDR3 loop is CASSFRDREADTQYF. The CDR3 bases are TGTGCCAGCAGCTTCCGGGACAGGGAGGCAGATACGCAGTATTTT. Looking up the rest from reference TRBV11-1 and TRBJ2-3 gives the full variable domain: EAEVAQSPRYKITEKSQAVAFWCDPISGHATLYWYRQILGQGPELLVQFQDESVVDDSQLPKDRFSAERLKGVDSTLKIQPAELGDSAMYLCASSFRDREADTQYFGPGTRLTVL.

The chain employs TRBV2 and TRBJ2-7; 11 bases match TRBD2. CDR3 length: 17 residues. The V and J ends lost 1 base and 7 bases, in that order; junction bases with no gene match: 12. CDR1 is SNHLY, CDR2 FYNNEI, per germline. Here the CDR3 DNA reads TGTGCCAGCAGTGAAGACCCTCTAGCGGGAGGATCGGAGGAGCAGTACTTC. Translated, it gives CASSEDPLAGGSEEQYF.

The CDR3 sequence: CASSYRGTGALYEQYF. The CDR3 DNA follows: TGTGCCAGCAGCTACCGAGGGACAGGGGCCTTATACGAGCAGTACTTC. The chain combines TRBV7-9 with TRBJ2-7, with 10 bases fitting TRBD1. This CDR3 is 16 amino acids long. V trimming: 4 bases; J trimming: 4 bases; junction bases outside the gene matches: 10. Germline-derived CDR1 and CDR2 are SEHNR and FQNEAQ (reference sequence).

Concerning this clone itself: Compared with germline, one end of the junction differs, possibly owing to a read error. The chain carries TRBV5-8 and TRBJ1-4; TRBD1 agrees at 8 bases. CDR1 is SGHTS and CDR2 is YDEGEE in the germline V gene. This CDR3 comprises 16 residues. The chain's CDR3 is CASSLGQAATNEKLLF. The CDR3 region has the DNA TGTGCCAGCAGTTTGGGACAGGCTGCAACTAATGAAAAACTGCTTTTT.

This sequence joins TRBV4-1 and TRBJ2-1, with D maybe TRBD2 (5 bases). Germline values: CDR1 MGHRA, CDR2 YSYEKL. V was shortened by 0 bases and J by 10 bases, with 10 bases between the two germline ends. This CDR3 is built from 13 residues. CDR3 DNA sequence: TGCGCCAGCAGCCAAGACTGGCGGAGGGAGCAGTTCTTC. Protein product: CASSQDWRREQFF.

V gene TRBV28 combines with J gene TRBJ1-6; 8 bases agree with TRBD1. V lost 3 bases, J lost 5 bases, and 6 bases stayed unmatched. CDR3 length equals 16 residues. From germline, CDR1 is MDHEN and CDR2 SYDVKM. CDR3 loop: CASSLMTGANNSPLHF. Written as DNA, the CDR3 is TGTGCCAGCAGTTTGATGACAGGGGCGAATAATTCACCCCTCCACTTT.

This chain connects TRBV6-2 or TRBV6-3 to TRBJ2-7; the match to TRBD1 covers 8 bases. The CDR3 contains 14 residues. CDR1 is MNHEY, CDR2 SVGEGT, per germline. V shed 2 bases and J 6 bases; nucleotides not matched to a gene: 6. CDR3 sequence (DNA): TGTGCCAGCAGTTACCAGGGACAGGTCACCGAGCAGTACTTC. It translates to CASSYQGQVTEQYF.